This TCR beta chain was sequenced for a study of graft-versus-host responses after intestinal transplantation. Turning to the study itself: Transplant recipients had multivisceral, liver-intestinal, or isolated intestinal grafts. Anti-thymocyte globulin served as induction for all recipients, who then took tacrolimus and steroids for about 3 years. The study's findings and limits: Marrow from the recipient contained GvH clones, some of which had appeared first in ileum or blood. Elevated graft-versus-host to host-versus-graft clonal ratios in allografts were recorded for patients with graft-donor T cell macrochimerism.

Germline trimming cut 1 base from V and 12 bases from J; bases unmatched to any gene: 5. The CDR3 covers 12 residues. Germline V gene sequence: CDR1 SGHDT, CDR2 YYEEEE. Assay used: immunoSEQ multiplex PCR; TCRdb lists only in-frame clones, some missing. The repertoire includes tens of thousands of clones, around 94% of them detected once, and about 0.76% sits in the top ten. Regarding this clone: The target antigen is unknown.

The sample was PBMCs, taken 16 days after intestinal transplant. The receptor comes from a human patient who received an intestinal transplant, so some T cells may come from the graft donor. The genes are TRBV5-6 and TRBJ2-7; TRBD2 matches at 9 bases. The CDR3 DNA is TGTGCCAGCAGCTTGCTGGCGGGAGGGGTGTACTTC. This codes for CASSLLAGGVYF.